The 24 T cell receptor beta chains presented below share a single source sample, sequenced in a study of graft-versus-host responses after intestinal transplantation. The protocol was immunoSEQ multiplex PCR, while the TCRdb copy is restricted to in-frame clones and leaves out a portion. The table includes approximately 99,000 clones, around 90% detected once. Their specific antigens are unknown. Specimen: unstimulated CD8+ T cells sorted from spleen or lymph node cells, collected before transplant. These receptors all come from a human donor who was the organ donor for an intestinal transplant.

The CDR3 DNA reads TGTGCCAGCAGCTTAGAGGGAGGGTCGAATGAAAAACTGTTTTTT. This codes for CASSLEGGSNEKLFF. The V call is TRBV7-9, the J call TRBJ1-4, with D uncertain. The CDR3 has 15 amino acids. Germline assignment: CDR1 SEHNR and CDR2 FQNEAQ (reference sequence). V lost 1 base and J 5 bases, leaving 11 bases between the germline ends.

V is TRBV7-9 and J is TRBJ2-1; 7 bases map to TRBD1. Trimming at V came to 5 bases and at J to 7 bases, leaving 11 bases not matched to a gene. The CDR3 sequence is 15 residues long. The V gene's germline CDR1 is SEHNR and CDR2 FQNEAQ (reference sequence). The CDR3 protein is CASSPGTEQGNEQFF. CDR3 bases: TGTGCCAGCAGCCCGGGGACAGAGCAGGGAAATGAGCAGTTCTTC.

This rearrangement joins TRBV5-1 to TRBJ2-1; D may be TRBD2 (6 bases). V was clipped by 4 bases and J by 7 bases, with 24 bases between them. The CDR3 contains 17 residues. Germline V CDR1 and CDR2: SGHRS, YFSETQ. The CDR3, as DNA: TGCGCCAGCAGCCTGGTTACGGGAGTGGGCCCGGGGAATGAGCAGTTCTTC. Translation: CASSLVTGVGPGNEQFF.

The count of this clone is one. V usage is TRBV15 and J usage is TRBJ1-1; D may be TRBD1 (6 bases). Germline V gene lookup returns CDR1 LNHNV and CDR2 YYDKDF (reference sequence). The V end lost 4 bases, the J end lost 4 bases, and 16 bases lay between the germline ends. CDR3 length: 15 amino acids. The CDR3 here is CATSIDGGLATEAFF. The CDR3 DNA sequence: TGTGCCACCAGCATAGACGGGGGGCTGGCCACTGAAGCTTTCTTT.

The chain uses TRBV14 and TRBJ1-2; 7 bases align to TRBD1. J gave up 3 bases and V 4 bases, and 5 bases lay outside the gene matches. Per germline, CDR1 SGHDN and CDR2 FVKESK. CDR3 size: 14 residues. CDR3: CASSRDTGDYGYTF. Written as DNA, the CDR3 is TGTGCCAGCAGCCGCGACACAGGGGACTATGGCTACACCTTC.

The J gene is TRBJ1-2, the V gene TRBV7-8; 8 bases are shared with TRBD1. Germline V CDR1 and CDR2: SGHVS, FQNEAQ. Losses at the gene ends were 2 bases for V and 6 bases for J; bases not matched to a gene: 11. The CDR3 has 16 amino acids. The chain's CDR3 is CASSLYVSGGDDGYTF. CDR3 bases: TGTGCCAGCAGCTTATACGTGTCAGGGGGCGATGATGGCTACACCTTC.

The V gene is TRBV5-1, the J gene TRBJ1-4; TRBD1 matches 10 bases. Germline V gene data show CDR1 as SGHRS and CDR2 as YFSETQ. V shed 0 bases and J 7 bases; nucleotides not matched to a gene: 0. The CDR3 contains 14 residues. As DNA, the CDR3 is TGCGCCAGCAGCTTGGGACAGGGGGCTGAAAAACTGTTTTTT. It is translated as CASSLGQGAEKLFF.

This chain uses TRBV11-2 with TRBJ2-7; 9 nucleotides line up with TRBD1. Looked up from germline, CDR1 is SGHAT and CDR2 is FQNNGV. With V trimmed by 7 bases and J by 7 bases, 17 bases remained unmatched. CDR3 length equals 16 residues. CDR3 sequence (DNA): TGTGCCAGCACCATACCACAGACAGGGGGGTTCAGGGAGCAGTACTTC. Translating gives CASTIPQTGGFREQYF.

The chain carries TRBV18 and TRBJ1-5, with no clear D. Germline values: CDR1 KGHSH, CDR2 LQKENI. The CDR3 consists of 15 residues. Trimming shortened V by 4 bases and J by 2 bases, and 12 bases separated the two germline ends. The chain's CDR3 is CASSLHLGRNQPQHF. CDR3 DNA: TGTGCCAGCTCACTCCACTTGGGCCGCAATCAGCCCCAGCATTTT.

A word on this clone: A read error may produce the germline difference seen at one junction end. This sequence joins TRBV6-1 and TRBJ2-2; tentatively, D is TRBD1 (7 bases). Germline CDR1 is MNHNS and CDR2 is SASEGT. This CDR3 has 11 residues. For the CDR3, the DNA is TGTGCCAGCGAACGCGACAGGGAGGTGTTTTTT. Residues: CASERDREVFF.

CDR3 protein: CASSGQGADYGYTF. For the CDR3, the DNA is TGTGCCAGCAGTGGACAGGGGGCAGATTATGGCTACACCTTC. V usage is TRBV25-1 and J usage is TRBJ1-2, with TRBD1 matching 10 bases. The CDR3 length is 14 residues. Germline lookup yields CDR1 MGHDK and CDR2 SYGVNS. Losses at the gene ends were 4 bases for V and 5 bases for J; bases not matched to a gene: 4.

The V call is TRBV19, the J call TRBJ1-6; 8 nucleotides agree with TRBD1. Germline lookup yields CDR1 LNHDA and CDR2 SQIVND (reference sequence). CDR3 length: 16 residues. The J segment lost 7 bases and the V segment lost 2 bases, leaving 7 bases of the junction unmatched. Here the CDR3 reads CASSISGQASNSPLHF. In DNA, the CDR3 is TGTGCCAGTAGTATATCGGGACAGGCCTCCAATTCACCCCTCCACTTT.

This chain uses TRBV4-1 with TRBJ2-7, with 10 bases lining up with TRBD2. V lost 1 base, J lost 0 bases, and 6 bases stayed unmatched. The CDR3 runs to 17 residues. Germline-derived CDR1 and CDR2 are MGHRA and YSYEKL. This chain's CDR3 is CASSQVGTSAISYEQYF. The CDR3 DNA follows: TGCGCCAGCAGCCAAGTCGGGACTAGCGCAATCTCCTACGAGCAGTACTTC.

This clone is a singleton in its sample. The rearrangement links TRBV2 to TRBJ1-1; D unresolved. CDR3 length equals 15 residues. V lost 5 bases and J 4 bases, leaving 17 bases between the germline ends. CDR1 is SNHLY, CDR2 FYNNEI, per germline. The chain's CDR3 is CASSPSSTVFTEAFF. CDR3 nucleotides: TGTGCCAGCAGTCCGTCTTCCACAGTCTTCACTGAAGCTTTCTTT.

The V call is TRBV6-5, the J call TRBJ1-2; 10 nucleotides align to TRBD1. The CDR3 extends over 15 amino acids. After removal of 5 bases from V and 4 bases from J, the junction contained 7 bases not matched to a gene. Looked up from germline, CDR1 is MNHEY and CDR2 is SVGAGI. CDR3: CASSRTGTGAYGYTF. CDR3 coding DNA: TGTGCCAGCAGTCGCACCGGGACAGGGGCCTATGGCTACACCTTC.

V gene TRBV5-4 combines with J gene TRBJ2-2; D not certain. This CDR3 has 16 amino acids. From germline, CDR1 is SGHNT and CDR2 YYREEE (reference sequence). Trimming removed 3 bases from V and 6 bases from J, with 18 bases in between. The CDR3: CASSSHMENLAGELFF. Here the CDR3 DNA reads TGTGCCAGCAGCTCTCATATGGAGAATCTCGCCGGGGAGCTGTTTTTT.

The chain joins TRBV5-1 to TRBJ2-5; maybe TRBD1 (5 bases). CDR1 is SGHRS and CDR2 is YFSETQ in the germline V gene. This CDR3 comprises 15 residues. The V and J ends lost 2 bases and 2 bases respectively, with 13 bases between them. The CDR3 DNA reads TGCGCCAGCAGCTTAGATTGGACAATACAAGAGACCCAGTACTTC. It encodes CASSLDWTIQETQYF. The entire variable domain, with the rest obtained from reference TRBV5-1 and TRBJ2-5, is as follows: KAGVTQTPRYLIKTRGQQVTLSCSPISGHRSVSWYQQTPGQGLQFLFEYFSETQRNKGNFPGRFSGRQFSNSRSEMNVSTLELGDSALYLCASSLDWTIQETQYFGPGTRLLVL.

This chain joins TRBV5-1 and TRBJ2-5; 10 bases agree with TRBD2. Germline-derived CDR1 and CDR2 are SGHRS and YFSETQ. This CDR3 has 17 amino acids. J gave up 1 base and V 8 bases, and 14 bases lay outside the gene matches. CDR3 in DNA: TGCGCCAGTACCTTACCCCCTAGCGGGAGAACCCAAGAGACCCAGTACTTC. It yields the protein CASTLPPSGRTQETQYF.

The chain recombines TRBV29-1 with TRBJ2-2; D possibly corresponds to TRBD2 (7 bases). Germline V CDR1 and CDR2: SQVTM, ANQGSEA. The CDR3 is made up of 15 amino acids. Trimming left V 7 bases short and J 3 bases short, with 18 bases between. The CDR3 loop is CSALGGGTYTGELFF. DNA for the CDR3: TGCAGCGCCCTGGGAGGGGGGACATACACCGGGGAGCTGTTTTTT.

This clone was detected only once. The V gene is TRBV13, the J gene TRBJ2-3, with 8 bases lining up with TRBD2. The V and J ends lost 4 bases and 5 bases, in that order; junction bases with no gene match: 14. Germline V gene sequence: CDR1 PRHDT, CDR2 FYEKMQ (reference sequence). The CDR3 is made up of 17 amino acids. CDR3 nucleotides: TGTGCCAGCAGCTCTCTTACCGGGAGCGGGAGAGGAGATACGCAGTATTTT. This translates into CASSSLTGSGRGDTQYF.

The chain has TRBV13 and TRBJ1-2; the match to TRBD1 covers 7 bases. The germline V gene has CDR1 PRHDT and CDR2 FYEKMQ (reference sequence). CDR3 length: 15 amino acids. The junction had 5 bases not matched to a gene; V was cut back by 2 bases and J by 2 bases. The CDR3 DNA follows: TGTGCCAGCAGCTTAATGGGACAGCCCAACTATGGCTACACCTTC. Translated, it gives CASSLMGQPNYGYTF.

The chain joins TRBV4-1 to TRBJ2-1; 7 positions agree with TRBD2. Per the germline V gene, CDR1 is MGHRA and CDR2 is YSYEKL. The CDR3 length is 16 residues. After removal of 0 bases from V and 4 bases from J, the junction contained 6 bases not matched to a gene. The CDR3 sequence: CASSQENGRDYNEQFF. DNA of the CDR3: TGCGCCAGCAGCCAAGAGAATGGGAGGGATTACAATGAGCAGTTCTTC.

The sample holds one count of this clone. The chain combines TRBV15 with TRBJ2-7, with 9 bases that match TRBD1. CDR3 size: 13 residues. V lost 5 bases and J lost 7; bases outside the gene matches: 6. The germline CDR1 and CDR2 sequences are LNHNV and YYDKDF (reference sequence). DNA for the CDR3: TGTGCCACCAGCCTACAGGGGGCGAGGGAGCAGTACTTC. Amino acid sequence: CATSLQGAREQYF.

Here the CDR3 reads CASSLGPGSLSEQYF. The CDR3, as DNA: TGCGCCAGCAGCTTAGGCCCAGGGTCATTGAGCGAGCAGTACTTC. The chain is built from TRBV5-1 and TRBJ2-7, with D perhaps matching TRBD1 (5 bases). V was trimmed by 2 bases and J by 6 bases, leaving 18 bases between them. The CDR3 is 15 amino acids. Germline values: CDR1 SGHRS, CDR2 YFSETQ.